The rows below give T cell receptor beta chains drawn from one sample of a study of monozygotic twins with inflammatory bowel disease. TCRdb reanalyzed the 5' RACE reads, giving one entry per CDR3 protein sequence and no DNA. Reported are roughly 120,000 distinct CDR3 sequences; the ten largest clones contain roughly an eighth. Material for sequencing was blood. Receptor source: a human donor with ulcerative colitis or Crohn's disease, or a healthy co-twin of an affected twin (not recorded which). Each CDR3 is given with its conserved first and last residue.

j_call v_call cdr3_aa
TRBJ2-7 TRBV20-1 CSARSLAGSYEQYF
TRBJ2-2 TRBV6-1 CASSETLWAGTNTGELFF
TRBJ2-1 TRBV24-1 CATSDGEAGDINEQFF
TRBJ2-1 TRBV11-2 CASSLGRSKYYNEQFF
TRBJ2-3 TRBV6-1 CASSEEPDTQYF
TRBJ1-2 TRBV18 CASSAGGSYGYTF
TRBJ2-1 TRBV7-8 CASRMEASGREFSYNEQFF
TRBJ2-5 TRBV2 CASSLVDGETQYF
TRBJ2-2 TRBV20-1 CSARGRVAGRLNTGELFF
TRBJ2-2 TRBV5-1 CASSDFNTGELFF
TRBJ1-2 TRBV20-1 CSAPGHLTTEGYTF
TRBJ2-3 TRBV5-1 CASSSQGDDTDTQYF
TRBJ1-1 TRBV27 CASSPYGQGSTEAFF
TRBJ1-2 TRBV19 CASTPVGAGGYTF
TRBJ1-3 TRBV20-1 CSATQGGGVSGNTIYF
TRBJ1-5 TRBV6-1 CASSEVEYQPQHF
TRBJ1-3 TRBV7-9 CASTLHEQSGNTIYF
TRBJ1-2 TRBV12-3/TRBV12-4 CASSFELGGPADGYTF
TRBJ1-4 TRBV20-1 CSARDFGNEKLFF
TRBJ2-7 TRBV5-1 CASSLAQTRGGYEQYF
TRBJ2-1 TRBV7-3 CASSSVGSHEQFF
TRBJ1-5 TRBV7-2 CASSLALTGFQPQHF
TRBJ1-1 TRBV29-1 CSVEDLGGRAPMNTEAFF
TRBJ1-6 TRBV5-5 CASSLTGPSSYNSPLHF
TRBJ2-7 TRBV12-3/TRBV12-4 CASSLARTGGAFTYEQYF
TRBJ2-2 TRBV7-9 CASSSTVRPENTGELFF
TRBJ1-1 TRBV10-3 CAISESWGVPMNTEAFF
TRBJ2-7 TRBV11-2 CASSPGASGTGEQYF
TRBJ1-5 TRBV5-1 CASSPGASGNQPQHF
TRBJ2-7 TRBV4-2 CASSHLDKAYEQYF
TRBJ2-1 TRBV6-4 CASSDSFRAGGSNEQFF
TRBJ2-3 TRBV10-3 CAINGGGADLGTDTQYF
TRBJ2-1 TRBV7-8 CASSFLAGAYNEQFF
TRBJ1-1 TRBV15 CATSASPGTGARAFF
TRBJ2-7 TRBV6-1 CASSAAGSFGEQYF
TRBJ2-2 TRBV24-1 CATSAAGSSLTGELFF
TRBJ2-5 TRBV11-2 CASSLGRSDIEETQYF
TRBJ2-7 TRBV11-2 CASSLVEGAEQYF
TRBJ1-1 TRBV19 CASGGRENTEAFF
TRBJ2-7 TRBV4-1 CASSRHGAGPYEQYF
TRBJ1-1 TRBV20-1 CSAWGGVNTEAFF
TRBJ2-7 TRBV19 CASREGREISYEQYF
TRBJ1-2 TRBV6-1 CASSGTLDRNYGYTF
TRBJ2-7 TRBV27 CASSLNGLDPYEQYF
TRBJ2-7 TRBV7-2 CASRPGTAPSEQYF
TRBJ1-5 TRBV4-2 CASSHSKGQGNQPQHF
TRBJ2-7 TRBV6-5 CASSYSGQGVLVQYF
TRBJ1-2 TRBV7-9 CASSLQQYYGYTF
TRBJ2-7 TRBV19 CATAGTGYEQYF